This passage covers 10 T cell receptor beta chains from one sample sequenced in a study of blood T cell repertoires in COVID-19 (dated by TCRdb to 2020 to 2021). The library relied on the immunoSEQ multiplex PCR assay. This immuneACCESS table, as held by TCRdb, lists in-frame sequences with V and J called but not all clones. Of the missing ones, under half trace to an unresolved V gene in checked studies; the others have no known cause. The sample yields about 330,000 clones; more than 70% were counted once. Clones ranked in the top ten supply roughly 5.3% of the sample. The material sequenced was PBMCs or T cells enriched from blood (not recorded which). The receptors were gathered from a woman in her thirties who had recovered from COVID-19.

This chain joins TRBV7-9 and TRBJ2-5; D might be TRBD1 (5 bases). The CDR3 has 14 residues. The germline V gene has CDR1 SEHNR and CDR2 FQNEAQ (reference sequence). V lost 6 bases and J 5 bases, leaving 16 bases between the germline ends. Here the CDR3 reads CASSLGAGKETQYF. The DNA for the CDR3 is TGTGCCAGCAGTCTAGGGGCTGGCAAGGAGACCCAGTACTTC.

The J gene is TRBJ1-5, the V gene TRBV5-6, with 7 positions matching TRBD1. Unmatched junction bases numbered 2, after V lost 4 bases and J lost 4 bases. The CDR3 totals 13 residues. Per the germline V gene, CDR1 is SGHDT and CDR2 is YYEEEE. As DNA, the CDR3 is TGTGCCAGCAGCCGCAGGGGGAATCAGCCCCAGCATTTT. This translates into CASSRRGNQPQHF. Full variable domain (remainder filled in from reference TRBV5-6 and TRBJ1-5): DAGVTQSPTHLIKTRGQQVTLRCSPKSGHDTVSWYQQALGQGPQFIFQYYEEEERQRGNFPDRFSGHQFPNYSSELNVNALLLGDSALYLCASSRRGNQPQHFGDGTRLSIL.

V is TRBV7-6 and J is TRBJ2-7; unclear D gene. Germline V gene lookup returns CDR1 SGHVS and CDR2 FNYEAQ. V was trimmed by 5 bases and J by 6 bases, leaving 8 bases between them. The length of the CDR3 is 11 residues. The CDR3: CASSPGVEQYF. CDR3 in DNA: TGTGCCAGCAGCCCCGGAGTCGAGCAGTACTTC. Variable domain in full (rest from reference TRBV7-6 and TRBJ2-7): GAGVSQSPRYKVTKRGQDVALRCDPISGHVSLYWYRQALGQGPEFLTYFNYEAQQDKSGLPNDRFSAERPEGSISTLTIQRTEQRDSAMYRCASSPGVEQYFGPGTRLTVT.

CDR3 amino acids: CASTLSGGASGDTQYF. CDR3 nucleotides: TGCGCCAGCACCCTTAGCGGGGGGGCCTCAGGGGATACGCAGTATTTT. The chain is built from TRBV4-1 and TRBJ2-3; TRBD2 agrees at 11 bases. Germline V gene data show CDR1 as MGHRA and CDR2 as YSYEKL. With V trimmed by 7 bases and J by 6 bases, 12 bases remained unmatched. The CDR3 is made up of 16 amino acids.

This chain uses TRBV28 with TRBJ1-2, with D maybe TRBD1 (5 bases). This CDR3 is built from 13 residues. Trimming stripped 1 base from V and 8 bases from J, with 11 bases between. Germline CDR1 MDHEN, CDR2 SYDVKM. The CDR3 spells CASSLSAGIGYTF. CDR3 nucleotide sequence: TGTGCCAGCAGTTTATCCGCAGGGATCGGCTACACCTTC.

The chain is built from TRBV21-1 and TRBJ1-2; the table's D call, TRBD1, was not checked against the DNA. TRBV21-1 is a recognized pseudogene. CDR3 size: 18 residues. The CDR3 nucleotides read TGTGCCAGCAGCACGACCTTAGCTCGGGACACCAAAAACTATGGCTACACCTTC. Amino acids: CASSTTLARDTKNYGYTF.

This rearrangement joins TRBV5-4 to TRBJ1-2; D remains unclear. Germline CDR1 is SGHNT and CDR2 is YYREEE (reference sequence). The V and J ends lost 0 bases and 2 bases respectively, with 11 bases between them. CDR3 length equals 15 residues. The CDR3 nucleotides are TGTGCCAGCAGCTTGGTGTTAGCCCAGAACTATGGCTACACCTTC. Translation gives CASSLVLAQNYGYTF.

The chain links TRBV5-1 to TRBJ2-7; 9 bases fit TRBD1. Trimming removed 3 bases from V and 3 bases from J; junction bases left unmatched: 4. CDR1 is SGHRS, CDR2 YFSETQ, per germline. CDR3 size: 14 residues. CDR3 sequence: CASSWTGENYEQYF. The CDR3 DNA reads TGCGCCAGCAGCTGGACAGGGGAAAACTACGAGCAGTACTTC.

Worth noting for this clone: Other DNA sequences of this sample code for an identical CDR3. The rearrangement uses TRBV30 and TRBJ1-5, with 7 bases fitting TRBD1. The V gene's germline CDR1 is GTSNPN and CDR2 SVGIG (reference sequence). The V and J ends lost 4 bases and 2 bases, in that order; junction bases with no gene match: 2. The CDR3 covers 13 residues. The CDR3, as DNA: TGTGCCTGGAAAACAGGGGGCAATCAGCCCCAGCATTTT. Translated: CAWKTGGNQPQHF.

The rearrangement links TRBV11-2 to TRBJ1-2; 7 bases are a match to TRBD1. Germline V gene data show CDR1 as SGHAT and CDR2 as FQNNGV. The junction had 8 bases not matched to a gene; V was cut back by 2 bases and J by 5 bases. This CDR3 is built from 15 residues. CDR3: CASSLRRDSIYGYTF. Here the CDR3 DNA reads TGTGCCAGCAGCTTACGGAGGGACAGTATTTATGGCTACACCTTC. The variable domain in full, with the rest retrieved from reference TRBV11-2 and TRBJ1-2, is EAGVAQSPRYKIIEKRQSVAFWCNPISGHATLYWYQQILGQGPKLLIQFQNNGVVDDSQLPKDRFSAERLKGVDSTLKIQPAKLEDSAVYLCASSLRRDSIYGYTFGSGTRLTVV.